This T cell receptor beta chain was found in a study of blood T cells in healthy people across ages. A word on this clonotype: The antigen remains unidentified.

Trimming left V 4 bases short and J 8 bases short, with 11 bases between. CDR3 size: 11 residues. The germline V gene has CDR1 DFQATT and CDR2 SNEGSKA (reference sequence). Study results and limitations: CMV infection status of these donors was not known.

A second PCR, run for roughly 7 to 11 cycles, used a sample-barcoded 5' primer plus a J-beta primer mix. Per sample, CDR3-containing paired-end reads numbered at least 2.5 million. TCRdb reprocessed the 5' RACE reads via MiXCR and lists one record per CDR3 protein. The sample contains over a million distinct CDR3 sequences, 42% of which appear only once. Sequenced input: blood. The source is a woman between 18 and 29 years old in good health. The gene calls are TRBV20-1 and TRBJ1-2; D gene uncertain. The CDR3 nucleotides are TGCAGTGCTAACCCCCCTGAAGGCTACACCTTC. Protein product: CSANPPEGYTF.